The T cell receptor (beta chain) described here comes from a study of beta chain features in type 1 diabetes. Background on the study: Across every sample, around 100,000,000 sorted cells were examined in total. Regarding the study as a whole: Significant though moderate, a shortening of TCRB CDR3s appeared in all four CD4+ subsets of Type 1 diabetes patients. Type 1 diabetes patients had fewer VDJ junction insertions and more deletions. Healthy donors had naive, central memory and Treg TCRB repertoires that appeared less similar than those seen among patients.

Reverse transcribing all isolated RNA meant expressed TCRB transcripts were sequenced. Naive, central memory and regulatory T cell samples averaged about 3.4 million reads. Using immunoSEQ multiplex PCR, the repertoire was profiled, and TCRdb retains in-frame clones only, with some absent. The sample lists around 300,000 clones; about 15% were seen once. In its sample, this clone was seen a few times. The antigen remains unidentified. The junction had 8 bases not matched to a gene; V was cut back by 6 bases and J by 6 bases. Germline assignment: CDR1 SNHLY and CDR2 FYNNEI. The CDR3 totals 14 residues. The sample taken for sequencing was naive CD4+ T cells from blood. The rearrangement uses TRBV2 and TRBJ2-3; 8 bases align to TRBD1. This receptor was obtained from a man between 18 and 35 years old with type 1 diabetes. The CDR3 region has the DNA TGTGCCAGCAGGGACAGGGTGGCGCCGGATACGCAGTATTTT. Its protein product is CASRDRVAPDTQYF.